The 25 T cell receptor beta chains in this list originate from one sample, sequenced in a study of shared clonotypes between healthy human individuals (dated by TCRdb to 2019 to 2021). Library prep was done by the immunoSEQ multiplex PCR assay. The table comes from immuneACCESS by way of TCRdb, which keeps in-frame sequences with V and J called. Part of the clones is missing from these tables; in studies checked, under half for an unresolved V gene and the rest for unknown reasons. For this sample the table gives approximately 2,300,000 clones, of which around 93% were detected only once. The top ten constitute around 0.38% of the sample. Material for sequencing was naive CD4+ T cells from PBMCs. The sample's cell subset or site label, decoded: CD45RA+ positively selected. These receptor sequences come from a man younger than 35 in good health. Some clones in this sample may be carry-over from other donors' samples.

The CDR3 is CASSPQGRNTGELFF. Written as DNA, the CDR3 is TGTGCCAGCAGCCCCCAGGGTCGTAACACCGGGGAGCTGTTTTTT. This rearrangement joins TRBV9 to TRBJ2-2; tentatively, D is TRBD1 (5 bases). V was clipped by 4 bases and J by 2 bases, with 12 bases between them. The CDR3 spans 15 residues. Germline loops: CDR1 SGDLS, CDR2 YYNGEE. Filled out from reference TRBV9 and TRBJ2-2, the complete variable domain reads DSGVTQTPKHLITATGQRVTLRCSPRSGDLSVYWYQQSLDQGLQFLIQYYNGEERAKGNILERFSAQQFPDLHSELNLSSLELGDSALYFCASSPQGRNTGELFFGEGSRLTVL.

The CDR3 region is CASSQSGLTLHF. The CDR3 DNA reads TGCGCCAGCAGCCAAAGTGGGTTGACCCTCCACTTT. The chain recombines TRBV4-1 with TRBJ1-6; D call uncertain. Germline V gene data show CDR1 as MGHRA and CDR2 as YSYEKL. V shed 2 bases and J shed 14 bases, with 10 bases lying between them. The CDR3 loop spans 12 amino acids.

This chain links TRBV23-1 with TRBJ2-7; TRBD1 matches 8 bases. TRBV23-1 qualifies as an ORF whose function is uncertain. The CDR3 is made up of 13 amino acids. J was trimmed by 1 base and V by 6 bases; bases with no gene match: 2. CDR3 sequence (DNA): TGCGCCAGCAGGACAGGGGCATCCTACGAGCAGTACTTC. Its protein is CASRTGASYEQYF.

The V gene is TRBV4-3, the J gene TRBJ2-1; 15 bases are a match to TRBD2. This CDR3 comprises 19 residues. V dropped 5 bases and J dropped 0; count of bases not matched to a gene: 8. Germline CDR1 and CDR2: LGHNA and YSLEER. CDR3 sequence: CASSAPVGLAGGSYNEQFF. The CDR3 DNA reads as TGCGCCAGCAGCGCGCCGGTGGGACTAGCGGGAGGCTCCTACAATGAGCAGTTCTTC.

The chain links TRBV7-8 to TRBJ2-7; D is perhaps TRBD1 (5 bases). The V end lost 5 bases, the J end lost 2 bases, and 13 bases lay between the germline ends. The CDR3 spans 14 residues. Germline lookup yields CDR1 SGHVS and CDR2 FQNEAQ. Here the CDR3 reads CASSVDSVTYEQYF. CDR3 coding DNA: TGTGCCAGCAGCGTAGACAGCGTTACCTACGAGCAGTACTTC.

The DNA for the CDR3 is TGTGCCAGTAGTATAGCACAGACAAACAATCAGCCCCAGCATTTT. Translated, it gives CASSIAQTNNQPQHF. V is TRBV19 and J is TRBJ1-5; D call uncertain. Germline V gene sequence: CDR1 LNHDA, CDR2 SQIVND (reference sequence). CDR3 length: 15 residues. V lost 1 base and J 3 bases, leaving 10 bases between the germline ends.

The rearrangement joins TRBV7-2 to TRBJ2-7; weak D call: TRBD2 (6 bases). The CDR3 covers 15 residues. Trimming took off 3 bases at V and 3 bases at J, with 15 bases between the two ends. Per the germline V gene, CDR1 is SGHTA and CDR2 is FQGNSA. CDR3 in DNA: TGTGCCAGCAGCTTCGCCGGGACTTCATTCTACGAGCAGTACTTC. Its protein product is CASSFAGTSFYEQYF. Filled out from reference TRBV7-2 and TRBJ2-7, the complete variable domain reads GAGVSQSPSNKVTEKGKDVELRCDPISGHTALYWYRQSLGQGLEFLIYFQGNSAPDKSGLPSDRFSAERTGGSVSTLTIQRTQQEDSAVYLCASSFAGTSFYEQYFGPGTRLTVT.

The V gene is TRBV28, the J gene TRBJ2-1; D perhaps matches TRBD1 (6 bases). V was clipped by 5 bases and J by 3 bases, with 14 bases between them. Germline CDR1 MDHEN, CDR2 SYDVKM. CDR3 length: 15 residues. Written as DNA, the CDR3 is TGTGCCAGCAGTCATTGGACAGATAGCTACAATGAGCAGTTCTTC. Encoded protein: CASSHWTDSYNEQFF.

CDR3 sequence reads: CASSPLRALTDTQYF. Written as DNA, the CDR3 is TGTGCCAGCAGTCCGTTACGTGCGCTCACAGATACGCAGTATTTT. The chain combines TRBV27 with TRBJ2-3; D is undetermined. The V gene's germline CDR1 is MNHEY and CDR2 SMNVEV (reference sequence). V shed 5 bases and J shed 2 bases, with 14 bases lying between them. This CDR3 has 15 amino acids.

The table lists this clone with a count of one. The chain is built from TRBV9 and TRBJ2-3; TRBD2 matches 13 bases. V lost 3 bases, J lost 2 bases, and 9 bases stayed unmatched. Germline CDR1 reads SGDLS; CDR2 reads YYNGEE. The CDR3 consists of 18 residues. CDR3 in amino acids: CASSGGLAGVRVTDTQYF. The CDR3 DNA reads TGTGCCAGCAGCGGAGGACTAGCGGGAGTTCGCGTCACAGATACGCAGTATTTT.

The V gene is TRBV6-1, the J gene TRBJ1-4; 7 bases fit TRBD1. V shed 2 bases, J shed 7 bases, and the junction held 13 bases outside the gene matches. The CDR3 sequence is 17 residues long. Germline V gives CDR1 MNHNS, CDR2 SASEGT. Here the CDR3 DNA reads TGTGCCAGCAGTGAACAGCCGTTAAGGGGGCGAGGTGAAAAACTGTTTTTT. It specifies CASSEQPLRGRGEKLFF.

The V call is TRBV6-5, the J call TRBJ2-1; the D is unclear. The length of the CDR3 is 16 residues. V lost 2 bases to trimming and J lost 4 bases, with 15 bases between them. CDR1 is MNHEY and CDR2 is SVGAGI in the germline V gene. The CDR3 nucleotides read TGTGCCAGCAGTTACCGTAAAAACCAGGTTTACAATGAGCAGTTCTTC. It specifies CASSYRKNQVYNEQFF.

As concerns this clone: The sample carries other DNA sequences with the same CDR3. This chain uses TRBV25-1 with TRBJ2-3; D tentatively reads TRBD1 or TRBD2 (5 bases each). Germline V lookup: CDR1 MGHDK, CDR2 SYGVNS. The CDR3 has 13 residues. The germline V and J ends were trimmed by 6 bases and 0 bases, with 7 bases remaining between them. The CDR3 reads CASRRDSTDTQYF. DNA for the CDR3: TGTGCCAGCAGACGGGACAGCACAGATACGCAGTATTTT.

J is TRBJ2-1 and V is TRBV30, with unresolved D. CDR3 length equals 11 residues. The ends were cut back, 0 bases at V and 11 bases at J, with 8 bases in the middle. Germline values: CDR1 GTSNPN, CDR2 SVGIG (reference sequence). CDR3 amino acids: CAWSVPDKQFF. The CDR3 nucleotides read TGTGCCTGGAGTGTACCAGATAAGCAGTTCTTC.

The rearrangement uses TRBV2 and TRBJ2-3; maybe TRBD1 (6 bases). Trimming cost V 2 bases and J 3 bases, with 15 bases left between them. This CDR3 comprises 16 residues. Germline lookup yields CDR1 SNHLY and CDR2 FYNNEI. The CDR3 spells CASSEKSWGQTDTQYF. CDR3 sequence (DNA): TGTGCCAGCAGTGAAAAGTCTTGGGGGCAAACAGATACGCAGTATTTT.

The genes are TRBV5-1 and TRBJ2-1, with 8 positions matching TRBD1. The CDR3 consists of 14 residues. Per germline, CDR1 SGHRS and CDR2 YFSETQ. V lost 4 bases and J lost 8; bases outside the gene matches: 8. The CDR3 reads CASSTGQGSDEQFF. In DNA form, the CDR3 reads TGCGCCAGCAGCACCGGACAGGGTAGCGATGAGCAGTTCTTC.

The chain joins TRBV10-3 to TRBJ2-7, with D possibly being TRBD1 (6 bases). The CDR3 has 14 amino acids. Trimming pared 3 bases from V and 1 base from J, leaving 10 bases between. Germline V gives CDR1 ENHRY, CDR2 SYGVKD. CDR3 DNA: TGTGCCATCAGTGATCAGGGGCGATCCTACGAGCAGTACTTC. Translating it yields CAISDQGRSYEQYF.

The V call is TRBV15, the J call TRBJ2-7; D tentatively reads TRBD1 or TRBD2 (5 bases each). Germline V gene sequence: CDR1 LNHNV, CDR2 YYDKDF (reference sequence). With 5 bases removed from V and 1 base from J, the gap between germline ends came to 9 bases. The CDR3 contains 13 residues. CDR3: CATSWGPSYEQYF. In nucleotides, the CDR3 is TGTGCCACCAGCTGGGGACCTTCCTACGAGCAGTACTTC.

This clone was found once. J is TRBJ2-5 and V is TRBV25-1; 8 positions match TRBD2. The germline CDR1 and CDR2 sequences are MGHDK and SYGVNS. The CDR3 covers 15 residues. Trimming took 3 bases from V and 4 from J; bases not matched to a gene: 7. CDR3 sequence reads: CASSDLLAGRETQYF. The CDR3 DNA reads as TGTGCCAGCAGTGATCTCCTAGCGGGTAGAGAGACCCAGTACTTC.

The CDR3 nucleotides read TGTGCCAGCAGTAACTACCGGACGGGGATCACCGGGGAGCTGTTTTTT. Its translation is CASSNYRTGITGELFF. This chain joins TRBV11-2 and TRBJ2-2; D perhaps matches TRBD2 (5 bases). V lost 6 bases to trimming and J lost 4 bases, with 18 bases between them. Germline values: CDR1 SGHAT, CDR2 FQNNGV. The CDR3 is made up of 16 amino acids.

The rearrangement joins TRBV7-2 to TRBJ2-4; 12 bases match TRBD1. Trimming at V came to 3 bases and at J to 9 bases, leaving 9 bases not matched to a gene. CDR1 is SGHTA and CDR2 is FQGNSA in the germline V gene. The CDR3 is 16 amino acids. The CDR3 reads CASSLPPGQGAPIQYF. Written as DNA, the CDR3 is TGTGCCAGCAGCTTGCCCCCGGGACAGGGGGCGCCCATTCAGTACTTC.

The chain carries TRBV25-1 and TRBJ1-1; 7 bases match TRBD1. Germline trimming cut 6 bases from V and 11 bases from J; bases unmatched to any gene: 6. The CDR3 runs to 11 residues. Germline CDR1 and CDR2: MGHDK and SYGVNS. The CDR3: CASRRTGAAFF. CDR3 sequence (DNA): TGTGCCAGCAGACGAACAGGGGCCGCTTTCTTT.

The chain is built from TRBV28 and TRBJ1-2; D gene uncertain. Between the trimmed V and J ends, which lost 3 bases and 4 bases, there was a span of 15 bases. Germline CDR1 is MDHEN and CDR2 is SYDVKM. This CDR3 spans 15 amino acids. The CDR3 spells CASSLGGTMGYGYTF. CDR3 DNA sequence: TGTGCCAGCAGTTTGGGAGGTACGATGGGCTATGGCTACACCTTC.

This clone came up a few times. V and J are TRBV18 and TRBJ2-7; 8 bases map to TRBD1. J lost 7 bases, V lost 3 bases, and 8 bases had no gene match. This CDR3 has 14 residues. Looked up from germline, CDR1 is KGHSH and CDR2 is LQKENI. The CDR3 sequence: CASSPLDRASEQYF. CDR3 DNA: TGTGCCAGCTCACCTCTGGACAGGGCGTCAGAGCAGTACTTC.

A word on this clone: This sample also contains other DNA sequences that code for the same CDR3. V is TRBV5-1 and J is TRBJ1-2, with unresolved D. From germline, CDR1 is SGHRS and CDR2 YFSETQ. The V end was cut by 0 bases, the J end by 4 bases, with 4 bases between. The CDR3 length is 12 residues. The CDR3 sequence: CASSLDGYGYTF. The CDR3 DNA sequence: TGCGCCAGCAGCTTGGACGGCTATGGCTACACCTTC.